The next 14 T cell receptor beta chains were all read from a single sample in a study of cytomegalovirus exposure and HLA in healthy donors. It was with 60 Vbeta and 13 Jbeta primers that the PCR ran. Assay: immunoSEQ multiplex PCR; the TCRdb copy retains only in-frame clones and omits some. The top ten hold roughly 9.3% of the sample, which has 120,000 or so clones, around 75% seen once. Sequenced sample: PBMCs. These receptors were obtained from a woman aged 50 to 65 in good health and CMV-seropositive.

V usage is TRBV9 and J usage is TRBJ2-3; weak D call: TRBD2 (5 bases). Germline CDR1 and CDR2: SGDLS and YYNGEE. The CDR3 sequence is 16 residues long. Trimming shortened V by 5 bases and J by 4 bases, and 20 bases separated the two germline ends. Here the CDR3 reads CASSKTGNSGPDTQYF. The CDR3 DNA sequence: TGTGCCAGCAGTAAGACCGGGAACTCAGGCCCAGATACGCAGTATTTT.

The gene calls are TRBV9 and TRBJ2-1, with D perhaps TRBD1 (6 bases). Trimming removed 0 bases from V and 1 base from J, with 11 bases in between. The CDR3 has 16 amino acids. CDR1 is SGDLS and CDR2 is YYNGEE in the germline V gene. This chain's CDR3 is CASSVGGGQSYNEQFF. DNA for the CDR3: TGTGCCAGCAGCGTAGGAGGGGGTCAGTCCTACAATGAGCAGTTCTTC.

This clone was detected once. The chain combines TRBV7-6 with TRBJ2-1, with D unclear. Germline CDR1 and CDR2: SGHVS and FNYEAQ. Between the trimmed V and J ends, which lost 8 bases and 6 bases, there was a span of 8 bases. The CDR3 loop spans 11 amino acids. CDR3 sequence: CASVIRNEQFF. CDR3 nucleotides: TGTGCCAGCGTAATCCGCAATGAGCAGTTCTTC.

The chain uses TRBV27 and TRBJ1-1; tentative D call: TRBD1 (5 bases). The germline CDR1 and CDR2 sequences are MNHEY and SMNVEV (reference sequence). The CDR3 length is 16 residues. The germline V and J ends were trimmed by 1 base and 3 bases, with 15 bases remaining between them. The CDR3 region has the DNA TGTGCCAGCAGTTTATGGTCAGGGAAGGTCGACACTGAAGCTTTCTTT. Protein product: CASSLWSGKVDTEAFF.

V usage is TRBV25-1 and J usage is TRBJ2-1, with 9 bases aligning to TRBD1. Trimming cost V 5 bases and J 2 bases; bases outside gene matches: 7. The CDR3 contains 16 residues. CDR1 MGHDK and CDR2 SYGVNS come from the germline V gene. CDR3 loop: CASSSTGGLPYNEQFF. The CDR3 coding sequence is TGTGCCAGCAGTTCGACAGGGGGTCTCCCCTACAATGAGCAGTTCTTC.

J is TRBJ2-3 and V is TRBV7-6, with D perhaps matching TRBD1 (5 bases). With 5 bases removed from V and 4 bases from J, the gap between germline ends came to 7 bases. The CDR3 has 12 amino acids. In germline, CDR1 is SGHVS, CDR2 FNYEAQ. The CDR3 DNA follows: TGTGCCAGCAGCCCAGGGTCAGATACGCAGTATTTT. It encodes CASSPGSDTQYF. Full variable domain (missing parts from reference TRBV7-6 and TRBJ2-3): GAGVSQSPRYKVTKRGQDVALRCDPISGHVSLYWYRQALGQGPEFLTYFNYEAQQDKSGLPNDRFSAERPEGSISTLTIQRTEQRDSAMYRCASSPGSDTQYFGPGTRLTVL.

This chain uses TRBV7-9 with TRBJ2-2, with D maybe TRBD2 (5 bases). The germline CDR1 and CDR2 sequences are SEHNR and FQNEAQ (reference sequence). With 7 bases removed from V and 3 bases from J, the gap between germline ends came to 9 bases. The CDR3 loop spans 13 amino acids. The CDR3 DNA follows: TGTGCCAGCACACTCGGGGACACCGGGGAGCTGTTTTTT. Translation: CASTLGDTGELFF.

The V gene is TRBV5-1, the J gene TRBJ2-3; 8 bases fit TRBD1. The CDR3 length is 17 residues. In germline, CDR1 is SGHRS, CDR2 YFSETQ. Trimming took 1 base from V and 1 from J; bases not matched to a gene: 8. CDR3 coding DNA: TGCGCCAGCAGCTTGACCCCTGTGACAGGGGGCACAGATACGCAGTATTTT. This sequence encodes CASSLTPVTGGTDTQYF.

The chain uses TRBV4-1 and TRBJ2-7, with TRBD2 identical over 8 bases. The CDR3 contains 15 residues. The V and J ends lost 4 bases and 3 bases, in that order; junction bases with no gene match: 8. Germline CDR1 MGHRA, CDR2 YSYEKL. The CDR3 DNA follows: TGCGCCAGCAGCCTCATTCGGGAGGGGTTCTACGAGCAGTACTTC. Its translation: CASSLIREGFYEQYF.

The chain combines TRBV7-2 with TRBJ2-1, with 11 bases that match TRBD2. The CDR3 runs to 15 residues. V trimming: 5 bases; J trimming: 5 bases; junction bases outside the gene matches: 5. Germline CDR1 SGHTA, CDR2 FQGNSA. CDR3: CASSKTSGKNNEQFF. The CDR3 bases are TGTGCCAGCAGCAAGACTAGCGGGAAGAACAATGAGCAGTTCTTC.

V and J are TRBV5-1 and TRBJ2-2; possibly TRBD1 for D (5 bases). The CDR3 runs 14 residues. The ends were cut back, 0 bases at V and 4 bases at J, with 7 bases in the middle. In germline, CDR1 is SGHRS, CDR2 YFSETQ. This CDR3 reads CASSLGGPTGELFF. In DNA, the CDR3 is TGCGCCAGCAGCTTGGGGGGCCCCACCGGGGAGCTGTTTTTT.

This clone was seen only once. The junction shows a germline mismatch at one end, possibly a read error. V and J are TRBV6-5 and TRBJ2-1, with D possibly being TRBD2 (6 bases). This CDR3 region has 15 residues. Germline assignment: CDR1 MNHEY and CDR2 SVGAGI. This CDR3 reads CASSYYSGGWGEQLF. The CDR3 nucleotides read TGTGCCAGCAGTTACTATAGCGGAGGATGGGGTGAGCAGCTCTTC.

The rearrangement joins TRBV7-3 to TRBJ1-2, with TRBD1 matching 9 bases. This CDR3 region has 15 residues. The germline gives CDR1 SGHTA, CDR2 FQGTGA. Germline trimming cut 4 bases from V and 2 bases from J; bases unmatched to any gene: 5. The CDR3 coding sequence is TGTGCCAGCAGCTCTACAGGGGGCGGGAACTATGGCTACACCTTC. This translates into CASSSTGGGNYGYTF.

This clone was picked up one time. A junction boundary mismatches the germline segment, possibly from a read error. The chain's CDR3 is CVSSQDHGEQYF. CDR3 bases: TGCGTCAGCAGCCAAGACCACGGCGAGCAGTACTTC. The rearrangement links TRBV4-3 to TRBJ2-7; no clear D. This CDR3 spans 12 amino acids. Germline lookup yields CDR1 LGHNA and CDR2 YSLEER.